The entry below gives a single T cell receptor (beta chain) sequence along with its context. Germline CDR1 reads MNHEY; CDR2 reads SVGAGI. V gave up 4 bases and J gave up 4 bases, with 8 bases separating them. The CDR3 spans 14 residues. Data came from immunoSEQ multiplex PCR; TCRdb stores just in-frame clones and leaves some out. Among around 60,000 clones listed, more than 65% were seen once. The data are from a study of OX40 agonist ivuxolimab in advanced cancers. Overall study: Patient treatment consisted of intravenous ivuxolimab administration every 2 weeks at 0.01 to 10 mg/kg.

This TCR came from an adult with an advanced solid tumor such as melanoma, head and neck, liver or kidney cancer. The specimen was CD4+ or CD8+ T cells sorted from blood, collected in a trial of the OX40 agonist ivuxolimab. The J gene is TRBJ1-6, the V gene TRBV6-5, with D hard to call. The CDR3 nucleotides are TGTGCCAGCAGTTTGGCGGGGTATAATTCACCCCTCCACTTT. Protein product: CASSLAGYNSPLHF.